This T cell receptor (beta chain) was captured in a study of T cells and Merkel cell carcinoma outcomes. Notes on the study in general: Reportedly, T-cell repertoire with density predicts Merkel cell carcinoma outcomes.

Concerning this clone itself: The antigen remains unidentified.

This CDR3 has 15 amino acids. Looked up from germline, CDR1 is MNHNY and CDR2 is SVGAGI (reference sequence). After removal of 0 bases from V and 4 bases from J, the junction contained 5 bases not matched to a gene. Sequenced by immunoSEQ multiplex PCR; TCRdb stores in-frame clones only, minus some. This table has about 15,000 clones, around nine tenths appearing once. This TCR derives from a human donor with Merkel cell carcinoma. V usage is TRBV6-6 and J usage is TRBJ1-2, with 7 bases lining up with TRBD1. The sequencing sample was made of tumor tissue from Merkel cell carcinoma. The chain's CDR3 is CASSYSTGLLYGYTF. CDR3 coding DNA: TGTGCCAGCAGTTACTCGACAGGGCTCCTCTATGGCTACACCTTC.